These 10 T cell receptor beta chains were sequenced from one sample in a study of blood T cell repertoires in COVID-19 (TCRdb year 2020). Libraries were prepared through the immunoSEQ multiplex PCR assay. As stored in TCRdb, this immuneACCESS dataset retains in-frame rearrangements with V and J assigned. A fraction of the clones does not appear; measured against another copy, unresolved V genes explain less than half of the discrepancy, and the remainder lacks a known reason. For this sample there are about 210,000 clones; around 83% appear just once. The top ten clonotypes cover about 26% of the sample. The sample was PBMCs or T cells enriched from blood (not recorded which). The source of these receptors is a woman between 40 and 50 years old in a cohort exposed to, infected with or recovered from COVID-19 (not recorded which).

The chain carries TRBV4-2 and TRBJ2-1; 12 bases are a match to TRBD2. CDR1 is LGHNA and CDR2 is YNFKEQ in the germline V gene. This CDR3 has 17 amino acids. J lost 6 bases, V lost 0 bases, and 6 bases had no gene match. The CDR3 sequence is CASSQDRASGGANEQFF. CDR3 nucleotide sequence: TGTGCCAGCAGCCAAGATCGAGCTAGCGGGGGGGCCAATGAGCAGTTCTTC.

To note about this clone: The junction differs from germline at one of its ends, possibly a read error. Other DNA sequences from this sample encode an identical CDR3 as well. The chain has TRBV11-2 and TRBJ1-2; D uncertain. CDR3 length: 15 residues. Germline CDR1 reads SGHAT; CDR2 reads FQNNGV. The CDR3: CASSLEFGSNYGYTF. CDR3 DNA sequence: TGTGCCAGCAGCTTAGAATTCGGTTCTAATTATGGCTACACCTTC.

The V and J genes are TRBV7-8 and TRBJ2-1; D perhaps matches TRBD2 (6 bases). The V gene lost 5 bases and the J gene lost 6 bases, with 14 bases spanning the gap. From germline, CDR1 is SGHVS and CDR2 FQNEAQ. The CDR3 is made up of 14 amino acids. The CDR3 DNA reads TGTGCCAGCAGCCCCCTAGCGTTGCCCAATGAGCAGTTCTTC. It encodes CASSPLALPNEQFF.

The chain is built from TRBV19 and TRBJ1-6; TRBD1 matches 8 bases. The CDR3 contains 16 residues. Losses at the gene ends were 3 bases for V and 5 bases for J; bases not matched to a gene: 6. Germline V gene lookup returns CDR1 LNHDA and CDR2 SQIVND (reference sequence). The DNA for the CDR3 is TGTGCCAGTAGTATGAGGACAGGGAGAGATAATTCACCCCTCCACTTT. It codes for CASSMRTGRDNSPLHF. The full variable domain, its missing parts supplied by reference TRBV19 and TRBJ1-6, is DGGITQSPKYLFRKEGQNVTLSCEQNLNHDAMYWYRQDPGQGLRLIYYSQIVNDFQKGDIAEGYSVSREKKESFPLTVTSAQKNPTAFYLCASSMRTGRDNSPLHFGNGTRLTVT.

This rearrangement joins TRBV18 to TRBJ1-3; D is uncertain. CDR3 length equals 15 residues. V was cut by 4 bases and J by 1 base, with 11 bases left in between. Germline V gives CDR1 KGHSH, CDR2 LQKENI. The CDR3 sequence is CASSRYTESGNTIYF. The CDR3 DNA follows: TGTGCCAGCTCACGGTATACGGAGTCTGGAAACACCATATATTTT.

This clone is a singleton in its sample. V gene TRBV10-2 combines with J gene TRBJ2-5; D perhaps matches TRBD1 (5 bases). Germline CDR1 reads WSHSY; CDR2 reads SAAADI. Trimming pared 3 bases from V and 2 bases from J, leaving 13 bases between. The CDR3 runs to 15 residues. The CDR3 coding sequence is TGCGCCAGCAGTGATGGGCCCAGGGCTCAAGAGACCCAGTACTTC. It encodes CASSDGPRAQETQYF.

This clone was observed a single time. The chain employs TRBV30 and TRBJ2-3; D not resolved. Trimming cost V 5 bases and J 6 bases, with 15 bases left between them. Per the germline V gene, CDR1 is GTSNPN and CDR2 is SVGIG (reference sequence). The CDR3 runs to 13 residues. The CDR3 DNA is TGTGCCTGGTCTTTGGATCTGCGGGATACGCAGTATTTT. Translating gives CAWSLDLRDTQYF.

The CDR3 nucleotides are TGTGCCAGCAGAGCAACTAGCGGGAGGGCCCGCAATGAGCAGTTCTTC. Translating it yields CASRATSGRARNEQFF. The chain employs TRBV27 and TRBJ2-1, with TRBD2 identical over 13 bases. Germline V lookup: CDR1 MNHEY, CDR2 SMNVEV (reference sequence). J was trimmed by 6 bases and V by 6 bases; bases with no gene match: 8. The CDR3 spans 16 residues.

The chain carries TRBV5-1 and TRBJ2-2, with D hard to call. Germline CDR1 SGHRS, CDR2 YFSETQ. The CDR3 runs to 12 residues. V was clipped by 3 bases and J by 4 bases, with 4 bases between them. CDR3 sequence reads: CASSWSTGELFF. DNA for the CDR3: TGCGCCAGCAGCTGGAGCACCGGGGAGCTGTTTTTT.

The chain employs TRBV7-6 and TRBJ2-7, with D maybe TRBD1 (6 bases). Trimming stripped 0 bases from V and 3 bases from J, with 15 bases between. This CDR3 region has 16 residues. CDR1 and CDR2 (germline): SGHVS, FNYEAQ. The CDR3: CASSLASSRGLYEQYF. CDR3 sequence (DNA): TGTGCCAGCAGCTTAGCGTCCAGCAGGGGCCTCTACGAGCAGTACTTC.